This T cell receptor (beta chain) was found in a study of beta chain features in type 1 diabetes. At the level of the study: Cells sorted and examined across all samples totaled over 95 million.

Trimming took off 11 bases at V and 6 bases at J, with 19 bases between the two ends. The CDR3 is 13 amino acids. The germline gives CDR1 MNHEY, CDR2 SMNVEV (reference sequence). The sequenced template was cDNA made from the entire isolated RNA. Only in-frame clones appear in the TCRdb table, and some are missing; sequencing was by immunoSEQ multiplex PCR. The repertoire holds about 330,000 clones, with 8% to 13% as singletons. Study-wide results and limits: Type 1 diabetes patients had TCRB CDR3s that were shorter (moderately but significantly so) in all four CD4+ subsets. When cDNA is sequenced, cells with high TCR expression could be over-represented.

Comments on this clone: Its target is not known.

The sequencing input was naive CD4+ T cells from blood. The sequence was obtained from a woman aged 30 to 39 in good health. The chain couples TRBV27 to TRBJ1-2, with D tentatively TRBD1 (6 bases). The CDR3 is CASRLGEGDGYTF. The CDR3 DNA reads TGTGCCTCCCGACTCGGGGAGGGGGATGGCTACACCTTC.